This paragraph reports one T cell receptor beta chain. This sample is drawn from a study of blood T cell repertoires in COVID-19. Study in general: The United States, Italy and Spain provided the acute and convalescent COVID-19 samples.

Per the germline V gene, CDR1 is SGHDT and CDR2 is YYEEEE. This CDR3 has 15 amino acids. With 4 bases removed from V and 5 bases from J, the gap between germline ends came to 18 bases. The assay was immunoSEQ multiplex PCR, and TCRdb's table has in-frame clones only and misses some. The sample includes 140,000 to 150,000 clones, 80% to 90% of them seen just once. The sample consisted of peripheral blood. The chain carries TRBV5-6 and TRBJ2-5, with D possibly TRBD2 on 7 matching bases. This clonotype was obtained from a man in his sixties with active or convalescent COVID-19. The CDR3: CASSPVSRGGETQYF. CDR3 DNA: TGTGCCAGCAGCCCTGTTAGCAGGGGAGGGGAGACCCAGTACTTC.